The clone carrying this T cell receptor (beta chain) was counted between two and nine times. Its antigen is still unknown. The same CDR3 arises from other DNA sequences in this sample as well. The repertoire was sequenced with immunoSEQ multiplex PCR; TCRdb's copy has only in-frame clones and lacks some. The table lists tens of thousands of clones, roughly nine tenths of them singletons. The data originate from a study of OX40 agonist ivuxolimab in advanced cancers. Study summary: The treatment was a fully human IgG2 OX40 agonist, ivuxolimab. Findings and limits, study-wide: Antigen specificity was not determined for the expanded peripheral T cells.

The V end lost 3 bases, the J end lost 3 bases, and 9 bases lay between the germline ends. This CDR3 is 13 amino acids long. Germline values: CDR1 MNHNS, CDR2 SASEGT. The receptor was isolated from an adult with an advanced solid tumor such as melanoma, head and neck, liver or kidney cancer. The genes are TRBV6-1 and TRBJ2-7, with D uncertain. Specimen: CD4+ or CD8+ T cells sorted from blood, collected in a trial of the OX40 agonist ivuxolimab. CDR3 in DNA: TGTGCCAGCAGTGAGGGTCCGAGCTACGAGCAGTACTTC. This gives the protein CASSEGPSYEQYF.